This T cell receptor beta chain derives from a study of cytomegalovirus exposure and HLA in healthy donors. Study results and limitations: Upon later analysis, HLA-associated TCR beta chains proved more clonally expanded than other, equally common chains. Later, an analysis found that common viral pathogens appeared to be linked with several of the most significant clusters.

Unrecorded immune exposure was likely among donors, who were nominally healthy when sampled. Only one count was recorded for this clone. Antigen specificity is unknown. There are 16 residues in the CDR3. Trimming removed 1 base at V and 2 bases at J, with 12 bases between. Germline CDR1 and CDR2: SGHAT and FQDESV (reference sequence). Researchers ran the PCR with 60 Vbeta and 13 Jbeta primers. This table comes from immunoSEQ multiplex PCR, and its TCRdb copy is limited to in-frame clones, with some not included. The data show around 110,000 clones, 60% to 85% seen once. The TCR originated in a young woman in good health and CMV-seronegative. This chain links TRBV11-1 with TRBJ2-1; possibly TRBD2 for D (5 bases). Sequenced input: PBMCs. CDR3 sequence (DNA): TGTGCCAGCAGCTTAGGCTTCGGGGTTCCCTACAATGAGCAGTTCTTC. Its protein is CASSLGFGVPYNEQFF.